This T cell receptor (beta chain) was captured by sequencing in a study of T cell repertoires in cytomegalovirus infection. This clonotype came up a few times. Via MiXCR, TCRdb re-called the reads, giving one row per CDR3 protein. The sample holds fewer than 550,000 distinct CDR3 sequences, approximately 33% seen once. Germline V gene data show CDR1 as MDHEN and CDR2 as SYDVKM. Between the trimmed V and J ends, which lost 6 bases and 2 bases, there was a span of 15 bases. The CDR3 loop spans 15 amino acids. The sequencing input was PBMCs. The chain is built from TRBV28 and TRBJ2-3; D gene unclear. The source of this sequence is a human donor in good health (CMV status not recorded). Some clones in this sample may be carry-over from other donors' samples. The CDR3 loop reads CASSIDNTYTDTQYF. The CDR3 DNA is TGTGCCAGCAGCATAGACAACACATACACAGATACGCAGTATTTT.